The entry that follows covers one TCR beta chain sequence. As yet, its antigen is unknown. The data stem from a study of T cell responses to AZD1222 COVID-19 vaccine. Study-level results: Dominant CD4 TCR responses targeted spike regions 160-218 and 743-854. Only a handful of AZD1222 recipients tested seropositive at baseline.

TCRdb's table, derived via immunoSEQ multiplex PCR, lists solely in-frame clones and lacks some. The sample lists 90,000 to 150,000 clones, approximately 86% seen once, with less than 8% in the top ten. The clonotype was recovered from an adult in good health. Sequenced material: peripheral blood, taken on day 0 of AZD1222 vaccination.

The CDR3 loop is CASSRGRAHEQYF. CDR3 bases: TGTGCCAGCAGTCGTGGCAGGGCCCACGAGCAGTACTTC. The chain uses TRBV7-9 and TRBJ2-7; tentative D call: TRBD1 (5 bases). Trimming shortened V by 6 bases and J by 5 bases, and 14 bases separated the two germline ends. Looked up from germline, CDR1 is SEHNR and CDR2 is FQNEAQ (reference sequence). The CDR3 has 13 amino acids.